This entry features one TCR beta chain sequence. One end of the junction does not line up with germline, which may come from a read error. This sample was included in a study of control samples from healthy donors and cancer patients. Germline CDR1 SSHAT, CDR2 FNYEAQ (reference sequence). There are 16 residues in the CDR3. Using immunoSEQ multiplex PCR, the repertoire was profiled, and TCRdb retains in-frame clones only, with some absent. The sample yields 150,000 to 200,000 clones, around 91% seen once. The chain uses TRBV7-7 and TRBJ2-5; 9 bases are a match to TRBD2. The receptor comes from a woman aged 25 to 39 in good health. The material sequenced was blood. The CDR3 reads CASSLFAGGPRETQYF. The DNA of the CDR3 is TGTGCTAGCAGCTTATTCGCGGGAGGGCCCCGAGAGACCCAGTACTTC.